This T cell receptor beta chain came from a study of beta chain features in type 1 diabetes. The authors sorted CD4+ naive, central memory, regulatory and stem cell-like memory cells via CD45RO/CCR7/CD25/CD127/CD95/CD27. Unmatched junction bases numbered 7, after V lost 7 bases and J lost 2 bases. Germline V gene lookup returns CDR1 LGHNA and CDR2 YNFKEQ. The CDR3 sequence is 16 residues long. The whole isolated RNA underwent reverse transcription, so sequencing captured expressed TCRB transcripts. The method was immunoSEQ multiplex PCR; TCRdb's version includes in-frame clones alone and lacks a portion of them. The sample lists 9,000 or so clones, around 82% occurring once. Study outcomes and limitations: Among type 1 diabetes patients, VDJ junctions had fewer insertions and more deletions. In all four CD4+ subsets, TCRB CDR3 length was significantly, moderately reduced in type 1 diabetes. When cDNA is sequenced, cells with high TCR expression could be over-represented.

Concerning this clone itself: Its antigen is currently unknown.

The receptor's source is a woman between 18 and 29 years old in good health. Sequenced input: Tregs from blood. The gene calls are TRBV4-2 and TRBJ2-1; 11 positions match TRBD2. For the CDR3, the DNA is TGTGCCAGCACTTTTCTAGCGGGAGGTACCTACAATGAGCAGTTCTTC. Amino acid sequence: CASTFLAGGTYNEQFF.